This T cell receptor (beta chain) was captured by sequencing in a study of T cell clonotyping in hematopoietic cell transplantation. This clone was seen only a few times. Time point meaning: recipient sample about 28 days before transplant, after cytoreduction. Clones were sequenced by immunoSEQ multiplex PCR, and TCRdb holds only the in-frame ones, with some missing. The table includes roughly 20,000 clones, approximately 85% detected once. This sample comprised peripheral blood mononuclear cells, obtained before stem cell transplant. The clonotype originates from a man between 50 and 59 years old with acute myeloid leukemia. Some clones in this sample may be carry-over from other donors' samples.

The chain's CDR3 is CASSQRFGGSNTEAFF. In DNA form, the CDR3 reads TGCGCCAGCAGCCAACGGTTCGGGGGTTCGAACACTGAAGCTTTCTTT. The genes are TRBV4-3 and TRBJ1-1; weak D call: TRBD1 (5 bases). Trimming stripped 2 bases from V and 1 base from J, with 14 bases between. The length of the CDR3 is 16 residues. The germline gives CDR1 LGHNA, CDR2 YSLEER.